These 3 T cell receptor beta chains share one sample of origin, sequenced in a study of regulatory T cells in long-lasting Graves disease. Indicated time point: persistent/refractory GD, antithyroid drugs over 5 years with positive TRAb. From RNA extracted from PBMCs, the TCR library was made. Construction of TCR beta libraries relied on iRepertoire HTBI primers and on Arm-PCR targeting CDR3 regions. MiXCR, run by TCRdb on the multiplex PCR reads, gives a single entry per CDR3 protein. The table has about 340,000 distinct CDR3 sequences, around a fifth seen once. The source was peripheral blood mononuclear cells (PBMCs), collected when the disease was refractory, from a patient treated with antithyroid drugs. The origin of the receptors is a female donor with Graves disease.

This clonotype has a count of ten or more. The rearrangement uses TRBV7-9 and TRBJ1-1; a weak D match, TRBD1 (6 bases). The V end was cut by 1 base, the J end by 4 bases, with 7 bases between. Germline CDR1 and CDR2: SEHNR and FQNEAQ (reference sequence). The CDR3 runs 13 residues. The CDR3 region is CASSLEGGTEAFF. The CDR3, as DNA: TGTGCCAGCAGCTTAGAGGGGGGCACTGAAGCTTTCTTT.

CDR3 residues: CASSRGLRGGSSGANVLTF. The CDR3 DNA sequence: TGTGCCAGCAGCCGGGGGCTCAGGGGCGGGAGCTCTGGGGCCAACGTCCTGACTTTC. The rearrangement uses TRBV7-9 and TRBJ2-6; D is perhaps TRBD2 (7 bases). The ends were cut back, 5 bases at V and 0 bases at J, with 20 bases in the middle. Germline CDR1 SEHNR, CDR2 FQNEAQ (reference sequence). There are 19 residues in the CDR3. The variable domain in full, with the rest retrieved from reference TRBV7-9 and TRBJ2-6, is DTGVSQNPRHKITKRGQNVTFRCDPISEHNRLYWYRQTLGQGPEFLTYFQNEAQLEKSRLLSDRFSAERPKGSFSTLEIQRTEQGDSAMYLCASSRGLRGGSSGANVLTFGAGSRLTVL.

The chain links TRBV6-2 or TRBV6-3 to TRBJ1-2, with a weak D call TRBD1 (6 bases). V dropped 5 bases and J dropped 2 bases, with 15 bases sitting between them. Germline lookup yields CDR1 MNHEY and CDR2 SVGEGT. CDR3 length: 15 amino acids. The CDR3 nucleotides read TGTGCCAGCAGTGAGGGGTGGGGGCGAAACTATGGCTACACCTTC. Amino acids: CASSEGWGRNYGYTF.